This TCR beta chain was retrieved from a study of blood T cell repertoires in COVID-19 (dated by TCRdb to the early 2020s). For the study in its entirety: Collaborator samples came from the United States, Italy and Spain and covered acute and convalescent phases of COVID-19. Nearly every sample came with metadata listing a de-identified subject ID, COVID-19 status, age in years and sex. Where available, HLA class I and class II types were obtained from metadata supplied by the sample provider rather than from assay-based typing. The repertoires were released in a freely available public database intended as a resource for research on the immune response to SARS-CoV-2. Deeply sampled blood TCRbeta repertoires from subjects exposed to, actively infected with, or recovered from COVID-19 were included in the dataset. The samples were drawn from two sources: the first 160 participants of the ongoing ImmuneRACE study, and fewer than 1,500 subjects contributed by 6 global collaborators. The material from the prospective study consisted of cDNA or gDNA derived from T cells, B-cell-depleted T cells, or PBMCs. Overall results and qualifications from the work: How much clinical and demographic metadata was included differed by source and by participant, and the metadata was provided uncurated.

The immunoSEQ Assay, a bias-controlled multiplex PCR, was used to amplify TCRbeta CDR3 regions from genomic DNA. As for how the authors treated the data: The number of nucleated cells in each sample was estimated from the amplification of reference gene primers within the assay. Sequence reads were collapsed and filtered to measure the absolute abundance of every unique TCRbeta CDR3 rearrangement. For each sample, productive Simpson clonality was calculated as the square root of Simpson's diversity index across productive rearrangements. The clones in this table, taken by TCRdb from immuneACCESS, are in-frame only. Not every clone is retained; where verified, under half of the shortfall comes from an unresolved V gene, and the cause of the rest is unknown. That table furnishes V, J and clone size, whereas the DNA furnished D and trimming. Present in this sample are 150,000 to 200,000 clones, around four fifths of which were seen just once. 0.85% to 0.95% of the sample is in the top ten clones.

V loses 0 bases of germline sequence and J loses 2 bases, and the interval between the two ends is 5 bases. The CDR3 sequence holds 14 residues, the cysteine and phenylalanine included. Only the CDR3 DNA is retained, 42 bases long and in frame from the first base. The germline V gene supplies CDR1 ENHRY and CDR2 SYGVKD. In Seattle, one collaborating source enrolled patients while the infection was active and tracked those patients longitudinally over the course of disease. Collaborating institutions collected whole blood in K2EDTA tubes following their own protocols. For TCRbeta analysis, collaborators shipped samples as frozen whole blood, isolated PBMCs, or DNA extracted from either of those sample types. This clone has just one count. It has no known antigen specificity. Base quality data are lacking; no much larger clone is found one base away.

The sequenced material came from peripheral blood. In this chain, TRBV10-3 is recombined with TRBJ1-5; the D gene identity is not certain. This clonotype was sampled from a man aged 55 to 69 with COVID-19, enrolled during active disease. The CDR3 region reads CAISESRGNQPQHF. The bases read TGTGCCATCAGTGAGTCAAGAGGCAATCAGCCCCAGCATTTT.